The clone carrying this TCR beta chain was recorded many times. The record originates from a study of T cells in Graves' hyperthyroidism and ophthalmopathy. Study-wide background: Initial diagnosis, before any treatment, was when peripheral blood was collected.

The CDR3 is made up of 18 amino acids. Losses at the gene ends were 8 bases for V and 5 bases for J; bases not matched to a gene: 15. Germline V gene sequence: CDR1 SGHAT, CDR2 FQDESV (reference sequence). There were TCR beta CDR3 regions amplified from RNA transcripts. With the HTBI primer set, the TCR CDR3 went through a first round of RT-PCR. In TCRdb, the multiplex PCR reads were re-called with MiXCR into one record per CDR3 protein. This sample yields about 700,000 distinct CDR3 sequences, of which about 14% are seen a single time; roughly 10% belongs to the top ten. The chain uses TRBV11-1 and TRBJ2-3; 14 bases are shared with TRBD2. The origin of this receptor is a woman aged 18 to 35 with Graves' hyperthyroidism. Sequenced sample: blood. CDR3 loop: CASLPGLAGVHAQDTQYF. CDR3 coding DNA: TGTGCCAGCTTACCGGGACTAGCGGGAGTGCATGCACAAGATACGCAGTATTTT.